The rows below give T cell receptor beta chains drawn from one sample of a study of naive and memory T cell subsets. TCRdb ran MiXCR on the UMI-ligation and nested PCR reads and lists one entry per CDR3 protein. Of over 100,000 distinct CDR3 sequences detected, 13% to 15% appear once; the ten largest clones hold approximately 2.6%. The sequencing input was naive CD8+ T cells from blood. Every receptor here comes from a human donor in good health. The CDR3 runs from the conserved cysteine through the conserved F or W. The order of the fields is D gene, CDR3 length, clone size, J gene, V gene, CDR3 DNA, CDR3 protein. A D gene is named only where the DNA matches it firmly. Only part of the rows carry a size: once, few, many, or a class if the clone is expanded.

TRBD2 15 - TRBJ2-1 TRBV11-3 TGTGCCAGCAGCTCGGGACTAGCGGGGAGCGATGAGCAGTTCTTC CASSSGLAGSDEQFF
- 17 - TRBJ2-3 TRBV9 TGTGCCAGCAGCACCGTTCACCGGGATTCTAACACAGATACGCAGTATTTT CASSTVHRDSNTDTQYF
- 13 few TRBJ2-7 TRBV29-1 TGCAGCGTGCGTTGGGATAAGGGGCACGAGCAGTACTTC CSVRWDKGHEQYF
- 11 many TRBJ2-1 TRBV6-2/TRBV6-3 TGTGCCAGCCGGGACTACAATGAGCAGTTCTTC CASRDYNEQFF
- 13 - TRBJ2-5 TRBV29-1 TGCAGCGCCATGGGGTCACCCGGTCAGACCCAGTACTTC CSAMGSPGQTQYF
TRBD2 17 few TRBJ2-1 TRBV9 TGTGCCAGCAGCGGGGCGGGTATAGCGGGAGTCTACAATGAGCAGTTCTTC CASSGAGIAGVYNEQFF
- 15 - TRBJ2-3 TRBV5-5 TGTGCCAGCAGCTTGGGGAGGGGCCGCACAGATACGCAGTATTTT CASSLGRGRTDTQYF
- 12 - TRBJ1-1 TRBV6-1 TGTGCCAGCGGAATAGGGGGGACTGAAGCTTTCTTT CASGIGGTEAFF
- 13 few TRBJ2-1 TRBV20-1 TGCAGTGCTAGAGAATTTAGCGGCGGGGAGCAGTTCTTC CSAREFSGGEQFF
- 11 - TRBJ1-1 TRBV19 TGTGCCAGTACAAAGAACACTGAAGCTTTCTTT CASTKNTEAFF
TRBD1 15 once TRBJ2-1 TRBV4-3 TGCGCCAGCAGCCAAGGACAGGGGGAGAACAATGAGCAGTTCTTC CASSQGQGENNEQFF
- 12 - TRBJ2-4 TRBV11-3 TGTGCCAGCATGGCTGACAAAAACATTCAGTACTTC CASMADKNIQYF
TRBD2 14 many TRBJ2-2 TRBV29-1 TGCAGCGTTGAATTGGCTAGCGGGGTTGGGGAGCTGTTTTTT CSVELASGVGELFF
- 14 many TRBJ1-2 TRBV7-9 TGTGCCAGCAGCCTAGCGGGAAGCAACTATGGCTACACCTTC CASSLAGSNYGYTF
- 12 few TRBJ1-3 TRBV12-3/TRBV12-4 TGTGCCAGCAGTTTAACGGGAAACACCATATATTTT CASSLTGNTIYF
TRBD2 15 few TRBJ2-7 TRBV7-2 TGTGCCAGCAGCGACCCGGGACTAGCGGATCACGAGCAGTACTTC CASSDPGLADHEQYF
- 13 - TRBJ2-7 TRBV7-6 TGTGCCAGCAGCGAGGAAGTTTACTACGAGCAGTACTTC CASSEEVYYEQYF
TRBD2 16 - TRBJ2-5 TRBV12-3/TRBV12-4 TGTGCCAGCAGTGTGGGATCAGCGGGGTACCAAGAGACCCAGTACTTC CASSVGSAGYQETQYF
- 14 few TRBJ2-5 TRBV12-3/TRBV12-4 TGTGCCAGCAGCATTTGGTCAGATAAAGAGACCCAGTACTTC CASSIWSDKETQYF
- 15 - TRBJ1-6 TRBV12-3/TRBV12-4 TGTGCCAGCACCTTGGGTTTAGGGGTGGGATCACCCCTCCACTTT CASTLGLGVGSPLHF
- 14 - TRBJ2-1 TRBV6-2/TRBV6-3 TGTGCCAGCAGTTCGTGGAGTTTCTACAATGAGCAGTTCTTC CASSSWSFYNEQFF
- 14 - TRBJ1-6 TRBV19 TGTGCCAGTAGTATATGGGGCATGAATTCACCCCTCCACTTT CASSIWGMNSPLHF
- 12 few TRBJ1-4 TRBV6-2/TRBV6-3 TGTGCCAGCAGTCGGGGTGATGAAAAACTGTTTTTT CASSRGDEKLFF
TRBD1 12 - TRBJ1-2 TRBV5-6 TGTGCCAGCAGCTCCAGGGGGTACGGCTACACCTTC CASSSRGYGYTF
- 14 - TRBJ2-7 TRBV29-1 TGCAGCGTTGGAGGGGTCCAGGGGTCGGGCGAGCAGTACTTC CSVGGVQGSGEQYF
- 15 - TRBJ1-5 TRBV9 TGTGCCAGCAGCGTAGGAGGGGGGGTGGGTCAGCCCCAGCATTTT CASSVGGGVGQPQHF
- 12 few TRBJ1-1 TRBV12-3/TRBV12-4 TGTGCCAGCGAACAGGCTTATGAAGTGGCTTTCTTT CASEQAYEVAFF
- 15 many TRBJ2-7 TRBV4-3 TGCGCCAGCAGCCAAGATGCGGCCCCGACCTACGAGCAGTACTTC CASSQDAAPTYEQYF
- 13 - TRBJ2-7 TRBV27 TGTGCCAGCAGCCACAGGGCCTCCTACGAGCAGTACTTC CASSHRASYEQYF
- 15 - TRBJ2-1 TRBV4-3 TGCGCCAGCAGCCAAGTGGTCCTAGGGGGCAATGAGCAGTTCTTC CASSQVVLGGNEQFF
TRBD1 17 - TRBJ1-1 TRBV7-9 TGTGCCAGCAGCTTTTCTGGACAGGGCACTCCGAACACTGAAGCTTTCTTT CASSFSGQGTPNTEAFF
- 16 - TRBJ2-3 TRBV11-2 TGTGCCAGCAGCTTATACAGCGGGCTTCGCACAGATACGCAGTATTTT CASSLYSGLRTDTQYF
- 10 - TRBJ1-1 TRBV29-1 TGCAGCGGGGGGGGGACTGAAGCTTTCTTT CSGGGTEAFF